This T cell receptor (beta chain) was sequenced in a study of Ad26.COV2.S vaccination and SARS-CoV-2 variants. Study context: The Ad26.COV2.S arm of the COV1001 trial was where the donor was placed.

Trimming removed 4 bases at V and 6 bases at J, with 13 bases between. CDR1 is LNHDA and CDR2 is SQIVND in the germline V gene (reference sequence). This CDR3 is built from 14 residues. Treatment of the sample: some 20 received Ad26.COV2.S at low or high dose, single or two shots; roughly 5 received placebo; per-sample allocation not given. At day 63 after the first vaccine or placebo injection, samples were drawn. Data came from immunoSEQ multiplex PCR; TCRdb stores just in-frame clones and leaves some out. The repertoire has about 500,000 clones, 80% to 90% of them found once; the top ten carry 1.5% to 2%.

The genes are TRBV19 and TRBJ1-5; possible D gene TRBD1, 6 bases. This clonotype was obtained from a person aged 18-60 years who received the Ad26.COV2.S COVID-19 vaccine or a placebo. The sequencing used peripheral blood, collected in a trial of Ad26.COV2.S vaccine versus placebo. Here the CDR3 reads CASSTAAGAQPQHF. The CDR3 DNA reads TGTGCCAGTAGTACTGCGGCAGGGGCTCAGCCCCAGCATTTT.